This TCR beta chain was found in a study of beta chain features in type 1 diabetes. Study-level results: Researchers cautioned that cDNA sequencing could over-represent cells with high TCR expression. TCRB CDR3s were moderately but significantly shorter in Type 1 diabetes patients in all four CD4+ subsets.

This CDR3 is 13 amino acids long. Between the trimmed V and J ends, which lost 0 bases and 3 bases, there was a span of 6 bases. The germline gives CDR1 GTSNPN, CDR2 SVGIG (reference sequence). Comments on this clone: Its antigen is currently unknown.

Reverse transcribing all isolated RNA meant expressed TCRB transcripts were sequenced. Measured with immunoSEQ multiplex PCR; TCRdb has only the in-frame clones, and not every one. The sample carries 250,000 to 300,000 clones, roughly an eighth recorded once. The sequence was obtained from a man aged 30-40 years with type 1 diabetes. The sequenced sample consisted of naive CD4+ T cells from blood. This chain joins TRBV30 and TRBJ1-5; D remains unclear. CDR3 in amino acids: CAWSVRNNQPQHF. Written as DNA, the CDR3 is TGTGCCTGGAGTGTCAGGAACAATCAGCCCCAGCATTTT.